This T cell receptor (beta chain) was sequenced in a study of blood T cell repertoires in COVID-19. Trimming cost V 6 bases and J 4 bases, with 12 bases left between them. CDR1 LNHDA and CDR2 SQIVND come from the germline V gene (reference sequence). The CDR3 sequence is 13 residues long. Produced via immunoSEQ multiplex PCR; TCRdb's table is partial and in-frame only. The sample yields tens of thousands of clones, around 84% seen once. This clone was seen a single time. J is TRBJ2-5 and V is TRBV19, with D unclear. The sequence was collected from a human donor in a cohort sampled during active COVID-19. Material: peripheral blood. DNA for the CDR3: TGTGCCAGTAGCGTTCGATTCGGAGAGACCCAGTACTTC. Amino acids: CASSVRFGETQYF.